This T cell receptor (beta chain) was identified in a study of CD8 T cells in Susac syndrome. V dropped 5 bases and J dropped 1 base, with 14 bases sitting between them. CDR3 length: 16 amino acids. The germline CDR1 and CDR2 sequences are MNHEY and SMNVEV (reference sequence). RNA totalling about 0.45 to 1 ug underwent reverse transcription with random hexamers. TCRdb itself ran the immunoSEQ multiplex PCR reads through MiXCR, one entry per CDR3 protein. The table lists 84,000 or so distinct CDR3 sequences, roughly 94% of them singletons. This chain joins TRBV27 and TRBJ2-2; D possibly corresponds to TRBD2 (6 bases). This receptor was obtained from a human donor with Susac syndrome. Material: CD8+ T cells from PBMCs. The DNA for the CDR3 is TGTGCCAGCAGTACCCCCGAGGGACTGAACACCGGGGAGCTGTTTTTT. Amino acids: CASSTPEGLNTGELFF.